These 5 T cell receptor beta chains were sequenced from one sample in a study of blood T cell repertoires in COVID-19. Produced via immunoSEQ multiplex PCR; TCRdb's table is partial and in-frame only. Here the sample spans a few hundred thousand clones, 86% being singletons. The sample taken for sequencing was peripheral blood. These receptors all come from a man younger than 35 with active or convalescent COVID-19.

This clone was seen many times. The J gene is TRBJ1-6, the V gene TRBV11-2, with 9 bases lining up with TRBD1. V was pared by 5 bases and J by 0 bases, with 8 bases of the junction left unmatched. Germline V CDR1 and CDR2: SGHAT, FQNNGV. CDR3 length: 18 amino acids. This chain's CDR3 is CASSQRQGGSSYNSPLHF. The CDR3 DNA reads as TGTGCCAGCAGCCAACGACAGGGGGGAAGCTCCTATAATTCACCCCTCCACTTT.

The V gene is TRBV11-3, the J gene TRBJ2-7, with D uncertain. V gave up 5 bases and J gave up 0 bases, with 8 bases separating them. The germline V gene has CDR1 SGHNT and CDR2 YENEEA. CDR3 length: 13 residues. CDR3 region: CASSPSYSYEQYF. The CDR3 coding sequence is TGTGCCAGCAGCCCCAGTTACTCCTACGAGCAGTACTTC.

The CDR3 protein is CASSSGLAQETQYF. In DNA, the CDR3 is TGTGCCAGCAGCTCCGGACTAGCTCAAGAGACCCAGTACTTC. J is TRBJ2-5 and V is TRBV5-4; 8 bases match TRBD2. J lost 2 bases, V lost 3 bases, and 3 bases had no gene match. The CDR3 contains 14 residues. Germline V gives CDR1 SGHNT, CDR2 YYREEE (reference sequence).

The V call is TRBV2, the J call TRBJ2-1; the match to TRBD1 covers 7 bases. The CDR3 consists of 13 residues. Germline assignment: CDR1 SNHLY and CDR2 FYNNEI. V lost 10 bases, J lost 5 bases, and 8 bases stayed unmatched. The CDR3 nucleotides are TGTGCCAACCGACAGGGCCCCGACAATGAGCAGTTCTTC. This encodes CANRQGPDNEQFF.

This clone was seen many times. The chain links TRBV19 to TRBJ1-2; 7 bases agree with TRBD1. The V gene's germline CDR1 is LNHDA and CDR2 SQIVND (reference sequence). The CDR3 consists of 16 residues. J was trimmed by 7 bases and V by 6 bases; bases with no gene match: 17. The CDR3 DNA sequence: TGTGCCAGTAGCCCGACGACAGGGCGGTTAGGGGTTGGCTACACCTTC. Amino acid sequence: CASSPTTGRLGVGYTF. Combining the CDR3 with reference TRBV19 and TRBJ1-2 gives the whole variable domain DGGITQSPKYLFRKEGQNVTLSCEQNLNHDAMYWYRQDPGQGLRLIYYSQIVNDFQKGDIAEGYSVSREKKESFPLTVTSAQKNPTAFYLCASSPTTGRLGVGYTFGSGTRLTVV.